This T cell receptor (beta chain) stems from a study of T-cell memory formation after mild COVID-19. TCRdb re-derived calls from the 5' RACE reads in MiXCR, one entry per CDR3 protein. The data hold roughly 450,000 distinct CDR3 sequences, with roughly 17% observed a single time. The CDR3 has 14 amino acids. V lost 0 bases and J 11 bases, leaving 16 bases between the germline ends. Germline lookup yields CDR1 MNHEY and CDR2 SVGAGI. The gene calls are TRBV6-5 and TRBJ1-2; D unclear. Sequenced sample: PBMCs or a T cell subset sorted from them (not recorded which). The source is a man aged 18 to 30 who had mild COVID-19 (a few samples of this study predate the infection). Cell type and time point are not known. The CDR3 spells CASSYSAQLIIYTF. The CDR3, as DNA: TGTGCCAGCAGTTACTCCGCACAACTCATAATTTACACCTTC.